The clone carrying this T cell receptor beta chain came up many times. The entry originates in a study of Graves' ophthalmopathy and Graves' hyperthyroidism. From germline, CDR1 is KGHDR and CDR2 SFDVKD. V lost 8 bases, J lost 6 bases, and 9 bases lay in between. This CDR3 region has 12 residues. Stable hyperthyroidism denotes an absence of ophthalmopathy throughout 18 months of follow-up. RNA served as the template for amplifying TCR beta CDR3 regions. The library came from an HTBI-primed first-round RT-PCR and a second-round multiplex PCR. TCRdb independently ran MiXCR on the multiplex PCR reads; one entry per CDR3 protein. The sample has 300,000 to 500,000 distinct CDR3 sequences; 15% are singletons.

The sequenced sample was peripheral blood. The TCR was taken from a young woman with stable Graves' hyperthyroidism. V gene TRBV24-1 combines with J gene TRBJ2-2, with a possible D match to TRBD1 (5 bases). The CDR3 sequence is CATKGDAGELFF. CDR3 bases: TGTGCCACCAAAGGGGATGCCGGGGAGCTGTTTTTT.